Below, 17 T cell receptor beta chains from the same sample are listed, as sequenced in a study of identical twins. One entry per CDR3 protein results from TCRdb running MiXCR on the 5' RACE reads. The table records roughly 290,000 distinct CDR3 sequences, roughly 9% of them present only once. The data also belong to a second study, concerning yellow fever vaccine responses in identical twins.

The sample consisted of CD8+ T cells sorted from blood. All receptors derive from a young woman in good health.

The genes are TRBV29-1 and TRBJ2-2, with a possible D match to TRBD1 (6 bases). This CDR3 contains 14 residues. The V gene lost 3 bases and the J gene lost 0 bases, with 8 bases spanning the gap. Germline loops: CDR1 SQVTM, CDR2 ANQGSEA. The CDR3, as DNA: TGCAGCGTTGAGGGGACACCGAACACCGGGGAGCTGTTTTTT. Amino acid sequence: CSVEGTPNTGELFF.

There are a few counts of this clonotype. In DNA, the CDR3 is TGTGCCAGCAGCTTTGACCAGGGGTTCGGCACTGAAGCTTTCTTT. As protein: CASSFDQGFGTEAFF. V gene TRBV7-9 combines with J gene TRBJ1-1; maybe TRBD1 (6 bases). The CDR3 is 15 residues long. Germline CDR1 reads SEHNR; CDR2 reads FQNEAQ (reference sequence). Trimming shortened V by 3 bases and J by 4 bases, and 15 bases separated the two germline ends.

This clonotype was seen only a few times. This sequence joins TRBV20-1 and TRBJ2-7; 8 positions agree with TRBD1. Trimming cost V 3 bases and J 13 bases; bases outside gene matches: 26. The germline V gene has CDR1 DFQATT and CDR2 SNEGSKA (reference sequence). This CDR3 comprises 17 residues. Here the CDR3 DNA reads TGCAGTGCTAGCTTGCTTGACCCTCCGGAGCAGGGGGCGATGGTTTACTTC. Its translation: CSASLLDPPEQGAMVYF.

The chain carries TRBV6-6 and TRBJ2-3, with D tentatively TRBD1 (6 bases). With 7 bases removed from V and 4 bases from J, the gap between germline ends came to 12 bases. This CDR3 has 13 residues. Germline loops: CDR1 MNHNY, CDR2 SVGAGI (reference sequence). Here the CDR3 DNA reads TGTGCCAGCAACCTACACAGGGCAGATACGCAGTATTTT. It encodes CASNLHRADTQYF.

This clonotype was observed at least ten times. CDR3 residues: CASSRDRGAYSPLHF. The CDR3 DNA sequence: TGCGCCAGCAGCCGGGACAGGGGTGCGTATTCACCCCTCCACTTT. The chain has TRBV4-3 and TRBJ1-6; 10 bases are shared with TRBD1. The CDR3 length is 15 residues. In germline, CDR1 is LGHNA, CDR2 YSLEER. V lost 4 bases, J lost 8 bases, and 5 bases stayed unmatched.

This chain connects TRBV4-3 to TRBJ2-1; TRBD1 aligns across 8 bases. CDR1 is LGHNA and CDR2 is YSLEER in the germline V gene. This CDR3 region has 14 residues. The V and J ends lost 2 bases and 10 bases, in that order; junction bases with no gene match: 7. The CDR3 coding sequence is TGCGCCAGCAGCCAATACCCTCAGGGGGCGGAGCAGTTCTTC. This encodes CASSQYPQGAEQFF.

This clonotype was counted between two and nine times. V gene TRBV11-2 combines with J gene TRBJ2-7; D is possibly TRBD2 (6 bases). This CDR3 has 12 amino acids. CDR1 and CDR2 (germline): SGHAT, FQNNGV. The V and J ends lost 4 bases and 6 bases respectively, with 10 bases between them. The DNA of the CDR3 is TGTGCCAGCAGCTCTGGCGGGGTCGAGCAGTACTTC. The encoded protein is CASSSGGVEQYF.

The rearrangement joins TRBV21-1 to TRBJ2-7; TRBD1 is the table's D call, not checked against the DNA. TRBV21-1 is a known pseudogene. This CDR3 spans 15 amino acids. The CDR3 DNA follows: TGTGCCAGCAGCAAGATCCCCGGGACAGAGACTCAGCAGTACTTC. It yields the protein CASSKIPGTETQQYF.

This clonotype was detected ten times or more. CDR3 sequence: CASSLVAGVPETQYF. The CDR3 DNA reads TGTGCCAGCAGTTTGGTAGCGGGAGTTCCTGAGACCCAGTACTTC. The chain uses TRBV27 and TRBJ2-5; TRBD2 matches 9 bases. Germline assignment: CDR1 MNHEY and CDR2 SMNVEV (reference sequence). This CDR3 is built from 15 residues. The V gene end was trimmed by 3 bases and the J gene end by 5 bases; junction bases not matched to a gene: 7.

This clonotype showed up just a few times. The genes are TRBV7-9 and TRBJ2-3; D unclear. The CDR3 consists of 12 residues. From germline, CDR1 is SEHNR and CDR2 FQNEAQ (reference sequence). V lost 5 bases and J lost 4, with 7 bases in between. For the CDR3, the DNA is TGTGCCAGCAGCCCGTGGGCAGATACGCAGTATTTT. Its protein product is CASSPWADTQYF.

This clonotype has ten or more counts. The CDR3: CASSFRARQHNQPQHF. In DNA, the CDR3 is TGTGCCAGCAGTTTCAGAGCTCGACAGCACAATCAGCCCCAGCATTTT. The J gene is TRBJ1-5, the V gene TRBV28; possibly TRBD1 for D (5 bases). Trimming removed 3 bases at V and 3 bases at J, with 15 bases between. Germline V gene sequence: CDR1 MDHEN, CDR2 SYDVKM. The CDR3 is made up of 16 amino acids.

Only a few counts were recorded for this clonotype. The chain couples TRBV27 to TRBJ2-7; D may correspond to TRBD1 or TRBD2 (5 bases each). The V end was cut by 2 bases, the J end by 0 bases, with 8 bases between. From germline, CDR1 is MNHEY and CDR2 SMNVEV (reference sequence). The CDR3 has 14 amino acids. CDR3 amino acids: CASSLGGPSYEQYF. The CDR3 nucleotides read TGTGCCAGCAGTTTAGGGGGTCCCTCCTACGAGCAGTACTTC.

This clonotype was seen only a few times. This chain uses TRBV20-1 with TRBJ2-3, with D perhaps being TRBD1 or TRBD2 (5 bases each). The V gene's germline CDR1 is DFQATT and CDR2 SNEGSKA (reference sequence). The V and J ends lost 0 bases and 5 bases respectively, with 9 bases between them. CDR3 length: 13 amino acids. The CDR3 DNA follows: TGCAGTGCTAGAGAGGTGGGGGAAGATACGCAGTATTTT. Its protein is CSAREVGEDTQYF.

The CDR3 nucleotides are TGCAGTGCTAGAGATGAGGAGGGAGGGGAGATAAACATTCAGTACTTC. Translation: CSARDEEGGEINIQYF. J is TRBJ2-4 and V is TRBV20-1; 7 nucleotides agree with TRBD2. The CDR3 has 16 amino acids. The V gene end was trimmed by 0 bases and the J gene end by 6 bases; junction bases not matched to a gene: 11. Germline CDR1 reads DFQATT; CDR2 reads SNEGSKA (reference sequence).

This clonotype was seen only a few times. Sequence at one end of the junction differs from germline and may be a read error. The chain carries TRBV5-4 and TRBJ2-4, with D possibly TRBD2 on 6 matching bases. The CDR3 is made up of 12 amino acids. Looked up from germline, CDR1 is SGHNT and CDR2 is YYREEE (reference sequence). The CDR3 spells CASSSDGSKRDF. The CDR3 region has the DNA TGTGCCAGCAGCTCAGACGGGTCAAAGCGGGACTTC.

This chain uses TRBV2 with TRBJ2-7; 11 positions match TRBD1. With V trimmed by 7 bases and J by 2 bases, 1 base remained unmatched. Germline-derived CDR1 and CDR2 are SNHLY and FYNNEI. The CDR3 has 13 residues. DNA of the CDR3: TGTGCCAGCAAGGGACAGGGGGCCTACGAGCAGTACTTC. Residues: CASKGQGAYEQYF.

This clonotype was detected only a few times. The chain combines TRBV6-5 with TRBJ2-2; D unresolved. Trimming cost V 0 bases and J 7 bases, with 15 bases left between them. Germline CDR1 is MNHEY and CDR2 is SVGAGI. The CDR3 extends over 16 amino acids. CDR3 sequence (DNA): TGTGCCAGCAGTTACTCCCCTGGGTCCGAACTCGGGGAGCTGTTTTTT. Amino acid sequence: CASSYSPGSELGELFF.